What follows is one T cell receptor (beta chain) and its context. This clonotype was counted ten times or more. The antigen it recognizes is unknown. Base qualities are missing; no much larger clone stands one base away. Libraries were made using 5' RACE. Sequenced using an Illumina MiSeq. TCRdb trimmed public reads at Q25 via fastp, called clones via MiXCR and kept in-frame beta chains. CDR3 protein sequences are deduplicated, and each keeps its most common genes and DNA. The table for this sample lists about 41,000 distinct CDR3 sequences; 4.5% of them were counted only once. The biggest ten clones account for about 8.9% of the sample. These data come from a study of T cells of healthy individuals (dated by TCRdb to between 2018 and 2020). Trimming costs V 6 bases and J 3 bases, and their ends lie 11 bases apart. The CDR3 spans 13 residues, from the cysteine through the phenylalanine. Here the CDR3 DNA is all that survives: 39 bases in frame from base 1. Per the germline V gene, SGHTA is the CDR1 and FQGNSA is the CDR2.

This sequence originates from a human donor in good health. The rearranged segments are TRBV7-2 and TRBJ1-1; tentative D gene TRBD1, with 5 bases matching. The CDR3 region has the sequence CASRLTEYTEAFF. The nucleotides are TGTGCCAGCAGGTTGACAGAATACACTGAAGCTTTCTTT.